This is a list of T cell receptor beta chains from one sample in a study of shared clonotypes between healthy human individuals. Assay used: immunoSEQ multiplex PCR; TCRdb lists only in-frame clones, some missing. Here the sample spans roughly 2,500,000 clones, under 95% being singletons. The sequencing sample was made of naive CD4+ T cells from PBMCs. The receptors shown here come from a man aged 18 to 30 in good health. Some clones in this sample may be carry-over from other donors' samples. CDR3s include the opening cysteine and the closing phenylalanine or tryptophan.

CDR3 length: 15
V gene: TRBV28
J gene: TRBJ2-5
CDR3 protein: CASSFPGGGRETQYF

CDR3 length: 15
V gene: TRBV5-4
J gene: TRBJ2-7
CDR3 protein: CASSRGAGAAYEQYF

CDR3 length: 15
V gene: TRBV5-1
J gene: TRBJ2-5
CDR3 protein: CASSLAGGVEETQYF

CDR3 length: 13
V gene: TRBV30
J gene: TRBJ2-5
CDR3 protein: CAWDGTYQETQYF

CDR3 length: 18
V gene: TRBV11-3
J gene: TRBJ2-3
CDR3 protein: CASSPPKRGGWGTDTQYF

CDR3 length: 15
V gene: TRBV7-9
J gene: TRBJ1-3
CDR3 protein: CASSLGGQGGNTIYF

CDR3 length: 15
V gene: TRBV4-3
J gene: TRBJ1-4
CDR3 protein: CASSQDNLREEKLFF

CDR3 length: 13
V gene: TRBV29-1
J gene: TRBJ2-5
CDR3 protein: CSVKLGNKETQYF

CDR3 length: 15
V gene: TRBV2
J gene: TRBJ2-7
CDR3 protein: CASSEEGTGGAEQYF

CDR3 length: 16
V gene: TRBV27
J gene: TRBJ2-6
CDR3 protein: CASSLSYGGVSSVLTF

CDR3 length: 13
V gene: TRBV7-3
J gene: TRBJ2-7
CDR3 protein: CASSFRTSSEQYF

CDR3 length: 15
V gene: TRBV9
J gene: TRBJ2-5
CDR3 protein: CASSVELTGRETQYF

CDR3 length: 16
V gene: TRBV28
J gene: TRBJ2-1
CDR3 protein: CASSTRAGVSYNEQFF

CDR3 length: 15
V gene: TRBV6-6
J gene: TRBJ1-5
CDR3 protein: CASSSTGSDNQPQHF

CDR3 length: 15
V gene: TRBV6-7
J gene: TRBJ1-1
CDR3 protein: CASSPETETNTEAFF

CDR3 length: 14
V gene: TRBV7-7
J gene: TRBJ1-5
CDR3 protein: CASTLRRGNQPQHF

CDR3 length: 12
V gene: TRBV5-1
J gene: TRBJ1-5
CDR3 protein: CASSYEGQPQHF

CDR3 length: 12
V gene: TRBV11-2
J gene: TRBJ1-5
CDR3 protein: CASSVQGQPQHF

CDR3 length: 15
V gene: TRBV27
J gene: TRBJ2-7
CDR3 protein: CASSLVQGASYEQYF

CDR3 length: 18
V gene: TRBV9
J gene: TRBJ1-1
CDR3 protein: CASSASLKGGNGNTEAFF

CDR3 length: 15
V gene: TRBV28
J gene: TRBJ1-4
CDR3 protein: CASMGPHGQSEKLFF

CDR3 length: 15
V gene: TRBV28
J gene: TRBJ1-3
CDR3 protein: CASSSDRLEGNTIYF

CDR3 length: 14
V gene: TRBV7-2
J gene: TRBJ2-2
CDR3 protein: CASSLLSNTGELFF

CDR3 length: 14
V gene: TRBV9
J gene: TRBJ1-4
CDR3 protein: CASSPGGGNEKLFF

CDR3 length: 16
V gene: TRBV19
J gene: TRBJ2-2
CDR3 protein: CASSIRLGPRTGELFF

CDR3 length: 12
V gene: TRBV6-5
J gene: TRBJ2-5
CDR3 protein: CASNQDQETQYF

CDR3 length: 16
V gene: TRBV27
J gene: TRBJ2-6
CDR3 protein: CASSSLGESGANVLTF

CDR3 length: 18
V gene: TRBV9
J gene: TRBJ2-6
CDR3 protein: CASSDPGTVFSGANVLTF

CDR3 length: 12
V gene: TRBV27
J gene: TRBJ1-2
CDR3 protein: CASSSGLWGYTF

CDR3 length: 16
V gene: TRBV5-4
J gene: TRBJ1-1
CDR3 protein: CASSLGRSLMNTEAFF

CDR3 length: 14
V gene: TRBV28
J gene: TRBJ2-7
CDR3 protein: CASSSPSSNYEQYF

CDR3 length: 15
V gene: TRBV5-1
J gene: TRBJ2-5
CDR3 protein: CASSLKGDTLRGQYF

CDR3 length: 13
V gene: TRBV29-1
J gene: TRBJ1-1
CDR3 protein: CSVGRTLNTEAFF

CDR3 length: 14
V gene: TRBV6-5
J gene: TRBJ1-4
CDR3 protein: CASSSPGSGEKLFF

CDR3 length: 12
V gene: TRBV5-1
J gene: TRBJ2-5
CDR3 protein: CASSSETWTQYF

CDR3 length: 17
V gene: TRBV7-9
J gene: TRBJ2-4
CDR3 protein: CASSHRDSTLAKNIQYF

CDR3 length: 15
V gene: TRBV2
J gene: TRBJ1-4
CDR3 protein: CASLGVGTGFEKLFF

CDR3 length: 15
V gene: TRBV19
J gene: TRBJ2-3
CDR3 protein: CASSIYWTSTDTQYF

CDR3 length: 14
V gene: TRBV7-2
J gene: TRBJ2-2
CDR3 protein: CASSRIRNTGELFF

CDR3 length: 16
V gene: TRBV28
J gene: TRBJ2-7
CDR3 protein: CASKHNVGQGVDEQYF

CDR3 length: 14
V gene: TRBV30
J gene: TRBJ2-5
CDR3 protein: CAWRVRPYQETQYF

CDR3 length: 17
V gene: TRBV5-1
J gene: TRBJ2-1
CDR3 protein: CASSLRGQGSSYNEQFF

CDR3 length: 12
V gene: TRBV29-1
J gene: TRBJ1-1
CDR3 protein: CSIGQFNTEAFF

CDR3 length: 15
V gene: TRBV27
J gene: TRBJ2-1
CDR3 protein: CASSQTPTGNNEQFF

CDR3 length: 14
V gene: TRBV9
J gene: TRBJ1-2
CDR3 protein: CASSVVEGRDGYTF

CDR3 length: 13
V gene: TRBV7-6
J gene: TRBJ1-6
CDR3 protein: CASSENPRSPLHF

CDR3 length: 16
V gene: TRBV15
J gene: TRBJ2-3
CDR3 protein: CATSRDLASSTDTQYF

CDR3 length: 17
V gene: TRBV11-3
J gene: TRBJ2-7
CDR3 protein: CASSLPPNLEVEGEQYF

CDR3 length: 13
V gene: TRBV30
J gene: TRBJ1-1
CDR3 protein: CAWSSDRYTEAFF

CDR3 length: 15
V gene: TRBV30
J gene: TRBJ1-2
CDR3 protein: CAWTPGTDANYGYTF

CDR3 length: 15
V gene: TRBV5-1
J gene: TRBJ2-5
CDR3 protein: CASSLGDILQETQYF

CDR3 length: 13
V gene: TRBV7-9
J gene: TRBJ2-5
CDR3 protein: CASSLGTQETQYF

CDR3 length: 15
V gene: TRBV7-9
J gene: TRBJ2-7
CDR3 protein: CASSLAREGTYEQYF

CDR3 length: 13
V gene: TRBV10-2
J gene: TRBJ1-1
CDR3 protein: CASMGQKNTEAFF

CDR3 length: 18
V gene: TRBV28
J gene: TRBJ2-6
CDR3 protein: CASSLKRTGGSGANVLTF

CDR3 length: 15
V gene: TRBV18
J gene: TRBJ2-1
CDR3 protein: CASSPQSGRFNEQFF

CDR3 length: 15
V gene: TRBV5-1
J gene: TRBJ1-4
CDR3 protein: CASTAGWGRSEKLFF

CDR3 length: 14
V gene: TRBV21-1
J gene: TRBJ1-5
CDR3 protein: CASSKGRGNQPQHF

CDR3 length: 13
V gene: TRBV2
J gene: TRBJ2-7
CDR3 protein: CASSEERDHEQYF